One sample yielded the 25 T cell receptor beta chains listed below, sequenced in a study of blood T cell repertoires in COVID-19. Only in-frame clones appear in the TCRdb table, and some are missing; sequencing was by immunoSEQ multiplex PCR. Among approximately 60,000 clones, roughly 82% were seen once, and the ten largest hold about 20%. Sequencing was performed on peripheral blood. These receptor sequences come from a woman in her fifties or sixties with acute or convalescent COVID-19.

The table lists this clone with many counts. The chain recombines TRBV4-3 with TRBJ1-5; 7 nucleotides line up with TRBD1. The CDR3 is 16 residues long. Trimming removed 1 base from V and 1 base from J; junction bases left unmatched: 4. CDR1 and CDR2 from the germline V gene are LGHNA and YSLEER. The CDR3 spells CASSQGQGRSNQPQHF. The CDR3 DNA reads as TGCGCCAGCAGCCAAGGACAGGGCCGGAGCAATCAGCCCCAGCATTTT.

This chain links TRBV18 with TRBJ2-5; a weak D match, TRBD2 (5 bases). Trimming stripped 3 bases from V and 2 bases from J, with 13 bases between. The CDR3 consists of 15 residues. CDR1 and CDR2 (germline): KGHSH, LQKENI. The CDR3 is CASSPEEGRQETQYF. For the CDR3, the DNA is TGTGCCAGCTCACCGGAAGAGGGCCGACAAGAGACCCAGTACTTC.

The chain has TRBV30 and TRBJ1-2; D is uncertain. Germline assignment: CDR1 GTSNPN and CDR2 SVGIG (reference sequence). This CDR3 contains 14 residues. Between the trimmed V and J ends, which lost 0 bases and 5 bases, there was a span of 13 bases. Here the CDR3 DNA reads TGTGCCTGGAGTGTACGGAGGGAGCGGTATGGCTACACCTTC. This encodes CAWSVRRERYGYTF.

This chain connects TRBV5-4 to TRBJ2-1; 10 nucleotides line up with TRBD2. J gave up 6 bases and V 2 bases, and 2 bases lay outside the gene matches. Germline CDR1 and CDR2: SGHNT and YYREEE (reference sequence). CDR3 length equals 14 residues. Here the CDR3 DNA reads TGTGCCAGCAGCTTAGCTAGCGGGAGCAATGAGCAGTTCTTC. It is translated as CASSLASGSNEQFF.

This clone appeared once. The chain recombines TRBV5-6 with TRBJ2-7; TRBD1 matches at 8 bases. Germline V gives CDR1 SGHDT, CDR2 YYEEEE. The CDR3 loop spans 15 amino acids. Trimming took 0 bases from V and 1 from J; bases not matched to a gene: 3. The CDR3 here is CASSLEGTGSYEQYF. In DNA, the CDR3 is TGTGCCAGCAGCTTGGAGGGGACAGGATCCTACGAGCAGTACTTC.

DNA of the CDR3: TGCGCCAGCAGCCGAGGGGGCGGGGACGTCAGGACACCCCTCCACTTT. Translated: CASSRGGGDVRTPLHF. The chain links TRBV4-1 to TRBJ1-6; 7 bases are a match to TRBD1. The ends lost 4 bases at V and 11 bases at J; junction bases unmatched: 14. The CDR3 totals 16 residues. Germline CDR1 MGHRA, CDR2 YSYEKL.

The chain uses TRBV19 and TRBJ1-1; 7 nucleotides match TRBD1. V lost 6 bases, J lost 0 bases, and 10 bases stayed unmatched. CDR3 size: 16 residues. The germline V gene encodes CDR1 LNHDA and CDR2 SQIVND (reference sequence). The CDR3: CASRPRGQPLNTEAFF. DNA of the CDR3: TGTGCCAGTAGGCCACGGGGACAGCCTTTGAACACTGAAGCTTTCTTT.

V gene TRBV27 combines with J gene TRBJ2-7, with a possible D match to TRBD1 (6 bases). The CDR3 runs 14 residues. V dropped 5 bases and J dropped 5 bases, with 16 bases sitting between them. From germline, CDR1 is MNHEY and CDR2 SMNVEV (reference sequence). The CDR3 loop reads CASSPGQLPNEQYF. In DNA form, the CDR3 reads TGTGCCAGCAGTCCGGGACAACTCCCGAACGAGCAGTACTTC.

The chain joins TRBV19 to TRBJ2-1; 10 bases are shared with TRBD1. Trimming cost V 7 bases and J 3 bases; bases outside gene matches: 3. CDR3 length: 14 amino acids. CDR1 LNHDA and CDR2 SQIVND come from the germline V gene (reference sequence). The CDR3 DNA is TGTGCCAGTACGGACAGGGGGTTCTACAATGAGCAGTTCTTC. Translation: CASTDRGFYNEQFF.

The V and J genes are TRBV15 and TRBJ2-3; 10 positions match TRBD2. Germline loops: CDR1 LNHNV, CDR2 YYDKDF (reference sequence). The CDR3 sequence is 16 residues long. The V gene end was trimmed by 0 bases and the J gene end by 6 bases; junction bases not matched to a gene: 6. CDR3 loop: CATSRELAGFLDTQYF. In nucleotides, the CDR3 is TGTGCCACCAGCAGAGAACTAGCGGGGTTTCTGGATACGCAGTATTTT.

The V call is TRBV14, the J call TRBJ1-4; D gene unclear. CDR1 SGHDN and CDR2 FVKESK come from the germline V gene. Trimming removed 0 bases at V and 8 bases at J, with 16 bases between. The CDR3 consists of 16 residues. The CDR3 bases are TGTGCCAGCAGCCAAGATCCAGCGGTCGGTCGGGAAAAACTGTTTTTT. This gives the protein CASSQDPAVGREKLFF.

This clone was counted between two and nine times. This chain joins TRBV6-1 and TRBJ1-5; 9 bases match TRBD1. Germline V gene data show CDR1 as MNHNS and CDR2 as SASEGT. Germline trimming cut 4 bases from V and 0 bases from J; bases unmatched to any gene: 10. CDR3 size: 18 residues. The DNA for the CDR3 is TGTGCCAGCAGTGCCGGGACAGGGATCTTGGATAGCAATCAGCCCCAGCATTTT. Its protein product is CASSAGTGILDSNQPQHF.

The genes are TRBV7-6 and TRBJ2-7; 10 bases match TRBD1. Germline-derived CDR1 and CDR2 are SGHVS and FNYEAQ. The junction had 5 bases not matched to a gene; V was cut back by 5 bases and J by 4 bases. The CDR3 is 14 amino acids. The chain's CDR3 is CASSPRDRGYEQYF. The CDR3 coding sequence is TGTGCCAGCAGCCCACGGGACAGGGGATACGAGCAGTACTTC.

Notes on this clone: This same CDR3 is encoded by further DNA sequences in the sample. The chain joins TRBV7-2 to TRBJ1-2; 9 bases map to TRBD1. In germline, CDR1 is SGHTA, CDR2 FQGNSA. The CDR3 consists of 14 residues. J lost 8 bases, V lost 0 bases, and 4 bases had no gene match. In nucleotides, the CDR3 is TGTGCCAGCAGCTTAGCCGGGACAGGGAAGGGCTACACCTTC. It is translated as CASSLAGTGKGYTF.

The chain couples TRBV3-1 (or the pseudogene TRBV3-2) to TRBJ2-5; 11 nucleotides align to TRBD2. CDR1 is LGHDT and CDR2 is YNNKEL in the germline V gene (reference sequence). The CDR3 totals 16 residues. V lost 2 bases, J lost 2 bases, and 4 bases stayed unmatched. The CDR3 protein is CASSQRLAGSQETQYF. The CDR3 nucleotides are TGTGCCAGCAGCCAAAGACTAGCGGGGTCACAAGAGACCCAGTACTTC.

CDR3 protein: CASSLWDRNYEQYF. CDR3 bases: TGTGCCAGCAGCCTGTGGGACAGAAACTACGAGCAGTACTTC. The chain links TRBV7-2 to TRBJ2-7; 7 nucleotides line up with TRBD1. CDR1 is SGHTA, CDR2 FQGNSA, per germline. The CDR3 sequence is 14 residues long. Trimming at V came to 5 bases and at J to 3 bases, leaving 7 bases not matched to a gene.

V gene TRBV30 combines with J gene TRBJ2-2; weak D call: TRBD2 (6 bases). CDR3 size: 12 residues. The V gene lost 5 bases and the J gene lost 2 bases, with 6 bases spanning the gap. Germline CDR1 and CDR2: GTSNPN and SVGIG (reference sequence). As DNA, the CDR3 is TGTGCCTGGGCGGGAAACACCGGGGAGCTGTTTTTT. Protein sequence: CAWAGNTGELFF.

This chain joins TRBV19 and TRBJ1-2; no definite D call. V shed 9 bases and J shed 4 bases, with 12 bases lying between them. Per germline, CDR1 LNHDA and CDR2 SQIVND (reference sequence). The CDR3 extends over 12 amino acids. The CDR3 is CASTGGPYGYTF. CDR3 DNA sequence: TGTGCCAGCACTGGCGGCCCCTATGGCTACACCTTC.

The sample holds a few counts of this clone. The chain carries TRBV10-3 and TRBJ1-4, with D possibly being TRBD1 (6 bases). Looked up from germline, CDR1 is ENHRY and CDR2 is SYGVKD. With 10 bases removed from V and 10 bases from J, the gap between germline ends came to 16 bases. The CDR3 extends over 12 amino acids. For the CDR3, the DNA is TGTGCCACCCGGGACATTGAGGTAAAACTGTTTTTT. Protein product: CATRDIEVKLFF.

The chain carries TRBV7-8 and TRBJ2-7; D ambiguous. The ends were cut back, 3 bases at V and 6 bases at J, with 15 bases in the middle. Germline V lookup: CDR1 SGHVS, CDR2 FQNEAQ. This CDR3 contains 14 residues. Here the CDR3 reads CASSLVEALFEQYF. The CDR3, as DNA: TGTGCCAGCAGCTTGGTCGAGGCGTTGTTCGAGCAGTACTTC.

Points on this clone: At one end the junction does not follow the germline gene, possibly because of a read error. J is TRBJ2-5 and V is TRBV7-7; TRBD2 matches at 7 bases. CDR3 size: 15 residues. Germline values: CDR1 SSHAT, CDR2 FNYEAQ (reference sequence). CDR3 amino acids: CASSLVAGSQETQYF. The CDR3 DNA sequence: TGTGCTAGCAGCTTAGTAGCGGGCAGTCAAGAGACCCAGTACTTC. The full variable domain, rest sourced from reference TRBV7-7 and TRBJ2-5, is GAGVSQSPRYKVTKRGQDVTLRCDPISSHATLYWYQQALGQGPEFLTYFNYEAQPDKSGLPSDRFSAERPEGSISTLTIQRTEQRDSAMYRCASSLVAGSQETQYFGPGTRLLVL.

This chain connects TRBV24-1 to TRBJ2-3; 13 bases map to TRBD2. The CDR3 consists of 16 residues. The germline CDR1 and CDR2 sequences are KGHDR and SFDVKD. Trimming at V came to 5 bases and at J to 6 bases, leaving 7 bases not matched to a gene. The CDR3 spells CATSGGTSGAPDTQYF. In DNA, the CDR3 is TGTGCCACCAGTGGCGGGACTAGCGGGGCTCCGGATACGCAGTATTTT.

This clone was observed once. V is TRBV6-1 and J is TRBJ1-1; no firm D call. There are 11 residues in the CDR3. Germline V CDR1 and CDR2: MNHNS, SASEGT. V was pared by 3 bases and J by 11 bases, with 10 bases between. The DNA of the CDR3 is TGTGCCAGCAGTGAGACTGCGAGGGCTTTCTTT. Residues: CASSETARAFF.

This clone was detected once. The chain couples TRBV7-6 to TRBJ2-3, with 10 bases matching TRBD2. This CDR3 spans 17 amino acids. Germline V gene sequence: CDR1 SGHVS, CDR2 FNYEAQ. Unmatched junction bases numbered 9, after V lost 2 bases and J lost 4 bases. CDR3 in amino acids: CASSLSPAGGLSDTQYF. CDR3 in DNA: TGTGCCAGCAGCTTAAGCCCAGCGGGGGGGCTGTCAGATACGCAGTATTTT. The full variable domain, in which reference TRBV7-6 and TRBJ2-3 provide the parts outside the CDR3, is GAGVSQSPRYKVTKRGQDVALRCDPISGHVSLYWYRQALGQGPEFLTYFNYEAQQDKSGLPNDRFSAERPEGSISTLTIQRTEQRDSAMYRCASSLSPAGGLSDTQYFGPGTRLTVL.

The V gene is TRBV21-1, the J gene TRBJ1-4. TRBV21-1 is assigned pseudogene status. The CDR3 consists of 15 residues. CDR3 amino acids: CASSTAGLPNEKLFF. CDR3 coding DNA: TGTGCCAGCAGCACCGCGGGACTCCCGAATGAAAAACTGTTTTTT.